The 4 T cell receptor beta chains listed next were all sequenced from one sample in a study of regulatory T cells in long-lasting Graves disease. The time point was: persistent/refractory GD, antithyroid drugs over 5 years with positive TRAb. PBMC-extracted RNA yielded the TCR library. Building the TCR beta libraries relied on iRepertoire HTBI primers, and CDR3 regions underwent Arm-PCR. TCRdb processed the multiplex PCR reads anew with MiXCR; each CDR3 protein has one entry. Found here are 400,000 to 450,000 distinct CDR3 sequences, less than 25% of them singletons; the top ten hold about a quarter. The input for sequencing was peripheral blood mononuclear cells (PBMCs), taken when the disease was refractory, from a patient treated with antithyroid drugs. These receptors were taken from a female donor with Graves disease.

This clonotype came up a few times. V is TRBV29-1 and J is TRBJ2-7; maybe TRBD2 (6 bases). Germline V gene lookup returns CDR1 SQVTM and CDR2 ANQGSEA. The V end lost 4 bases, the J end lost 6 bases, and 10 bases lay between the germline ends. The CDR3 loop spans 11 amino acids. This CDR3 reads CSVAAGSEQYF. The CDR3 nucleotides read TGCAGCGTTGCAGCGGGTAGCGAGCAGTACTTC.

This clonotype was detected a few times. The rearrangement uses TRBV3-1 and TRBJ2-7; 8 positions agree with TRBD1. J was trimmed by 3 bases and V by 2 bases; bases with no gene match: 12. CDR3 length equals 17 residues. Germline assignment: CDR1 LGHDT and CDR2 YNNKEL (reference sequence). The CDR3 nucleotides are TGTGCCAGCAGCCAAAGTCGCTGGACAGGGTTTTTCTACGAGCAGTACTTC. Residues: CASSQSRWTGFFYEQYF.

The chain recombines TRBV20-1 with TRBJ2-4; 11 bases match TRBD2. Germline assignment: CDR1 DFQATT and CDR2 SNEGSKA (reference sequence). Germline trimming cut 3 bases from V and 0 bases from J; bases unmatched to any gene: 4. This CDR3 contains 16 residues. The CDR3 spells CSASGGLAVAKNIQYF. CDR3 nucleotide sequence: TGCAGTGCTAGTGGGGGACTAGCGGTAGCCAAAAACATTCAGTACTTC.

This clonotype was detected ten times or more. The chain combines TRBV7-2 with TRBJ2-5; possible D gene TRBD2, 6 bases. Germline values: CDR1 SGHTA, CDR2 FQGNSA. V lost 0 bases and J 5 bases, leaving 10 bases between the germline ends. This CDR3 spans 14 amino acids. Here the CDR3 DNA reads TGTGCCAGCAGCTTAGCATGGAGGGTTGAGACCCAGTACTTC. It is translated as CASSLAWRVETQYF.